Listed here are 8 T cell receptor beta chains from one sample, sequenced in a study of blood T cell repertoires in COVID-19. Sequenced by immunoSEQ multiplex PCR; TCRdb stores in-frame clones only, minus some. The data hold over 150,000 clones, with roughly 80% observed a single time. Sequencing was performed on PBMCs or T cells enriched from blood (not recorded which). The receptors originated from a woman between 55 and 75 years old who had recovered from COVID-19.

The chain combines TRBV20-1 with TRBJ2-7; D remains ambiguous. Germline CDR1 and CDR2: DFQATT and SNEGSKA (reference sequence). This CDR3 comprises 13 residues. Trimming shortened V by 3 bases and J by 0 bases, and 9 bases separated the two germline ends. The CDR3 region is CSASPRYSYEQYF. DNA for the CDR3: TGCAGTGCTAGTCCGCGGTACTCCTACGAGCAGTACTTC.

This clone was seen a handful of times. V usage is TRBV5-1 and J usage is TRBJ2-7, with 11 bases fitting TRBD2. In germline, CDR1 is SGHRS, CDR2 YFSETQ. This CDR3 has 16 amino acids. Trimming at V came to 4 bases and at J to 4 bases, leaving 10 bases not matched to a gene. Here the CDR3 reads CASSPAGRLAGYEQYF. CDR3 in DNA: TGCGCCAGCAGCCCCGCGGGGAGACTAGCGGGGTACGAGCAGTACTTC.

This chain links TRBV5-8 with TRBJ1-4, with a possible D match to TRBD1 (5 bases). This CDR3 has 16 amino acids. V lost 4 bases and J 2 bases, leaving 15 bases between the germline ends. The germline V gene has CDR1 SGHTS and CDR2 YDEGEE. The CDR3 bases are TGTGCCAGCAGCCCTGGCGGGGGAAATACTAATGAAAAACTGTTTTTT. This gives the protein CASSPGGGNTNEKLFF.

Ten or more counts support this clone. This chain connects TRBV10-1 to TRBJ2-5, with a tentative D call TRBD1 (5 bases). This CDR3 is built from 16 residues. Germline CDR1 reads WNHNN; CDR2 reads SYGVQD (reference sequence). Deletions cut 0 bases from V and 5 bases from J, with 16 bases between. The CDR3 is CASSESSSAGMETQYF. CDR3 nucleotides: TGCGCCAGCAGTGAGTCGTCTTCGGCAGGGATGGAGACCCAGTACTTC.

This clone was observed at least ten times. V gene TRBV14 combines with J gene TRBJ1-6; D gene uncertain. The ends were cut back, 2 bases at V and 8 bases at J, with 22 bases in the middle. This CDR3 comprises 18 residues. Per the germline V gene, CDR1 is SGHDN and CDR2 is FVKESK. The CDR3 coding sequence is TGTGCCAGCAGCCAAACCTCGCAAAAACTGAGAGATGATTCACCCCTCCACTTT. Residues: CASSQTSQKLRDDSPLHF.

CDR3 sequence: CASSLSQDGTQYF. The CDR3 bases are TGTGCCAGCAGCCTAAGCCAGGATGGGACCCAGTACTTC. V gene TRBV2 combines with J gene TRBJ2-5; D is undetermined. Deletions cut 6 bases from V and 7 bases from J, with 15 bases between. Germline V lookup: CDR1 SNHLY, CDR2 FYNNEI. This CDR3 region has 13 residues. Supplemented by reference TRBV2 and TRBJ2-5, the full variable domain reads EPEVTQTPSHQVTQMGQEVILRCVPISNHLYFYWYRQILGQKVEFLVSFYNNEISEKSEIFDDQFSVERPDGSNFTLKIRSTKLEDSAMYFCASSLSQDGTQYFGPGTRLLVL.

The rearrangement joins TRBV27 to TRBJ1-4; D uncertain. Germline loops: CDR1 MNHEY, CDR2 SMNVEV (reference sequence). Trimming shortened V by 2 bases and J by 2 bases, and 3 bases separated the two germline ends. The CDR3 is 13 residues long. The CDR3 here is CASSLGTNEKLFF. The CDR3 coding sequence is TGTGCCAGCAGTTTAGGCACTAATGAAAAACTGTTTTTT.

Notes on this clone: In the same sample, other DNA sequences code for this CDR3. For the CDR3, the DNA is TGCAGCGTTGAGAGTCAGGGCACAGATACGCAGTATTTT. Translating gives CSVESQGTDTQYF. The genes are TRBV29-1 and TRBJ2-3; unclear D gene. The V gene's germline CDR1 is SQVTM and CDR2 ANQGSEA. V was cut by 3 bases and J by 1 base, with 8 bases left in between. This CDR3 is 13 amino acids long.